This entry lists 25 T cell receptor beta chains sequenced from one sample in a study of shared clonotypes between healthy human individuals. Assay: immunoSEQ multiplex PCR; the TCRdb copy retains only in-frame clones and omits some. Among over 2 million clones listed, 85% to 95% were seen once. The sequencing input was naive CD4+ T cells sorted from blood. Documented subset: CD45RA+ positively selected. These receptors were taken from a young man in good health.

The CDR3 protein is CASSQLETQYF. The CDR3 DNA reads as TGTGCCAGCTCTCAACTGGAGACCCAGTACTTC. V gene TRBV18 combines with J gene TRBJ2-5; D ambiguous. Per the germline V gene, CDR1 is KGHSH and CDR2 is LQKENI. The V end was cut by 6 bases, the J end by 5 bases, with 7 bases between. There are 11 residues in the CDR3.

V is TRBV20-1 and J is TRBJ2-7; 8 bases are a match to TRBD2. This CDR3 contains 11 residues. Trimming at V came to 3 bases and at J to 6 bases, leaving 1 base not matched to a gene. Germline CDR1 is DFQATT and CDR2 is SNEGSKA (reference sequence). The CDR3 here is CSARGLVEQYF. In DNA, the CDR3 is TGCAGTGCTAGGGGACTAGTCGAGCAGTACTTC.

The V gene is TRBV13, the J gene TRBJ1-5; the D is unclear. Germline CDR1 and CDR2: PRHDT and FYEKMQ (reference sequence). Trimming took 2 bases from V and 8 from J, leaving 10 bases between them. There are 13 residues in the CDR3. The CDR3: CASSLIGVEPQHF. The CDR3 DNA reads TGTGCCAGCAGCTTAATTGGAGTAGAGCCCCAGCATTTT. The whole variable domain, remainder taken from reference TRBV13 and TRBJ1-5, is AAGVIQSPRHLIKEKRETATLKCYPIPRHDTVYWYQQGPGQDPQFLISFYEKMQSDKGSIPDRFSAQQFSDYHSELNMSSLELGDSALYFCASSLIGVEPQHFGDGTRLSIL.

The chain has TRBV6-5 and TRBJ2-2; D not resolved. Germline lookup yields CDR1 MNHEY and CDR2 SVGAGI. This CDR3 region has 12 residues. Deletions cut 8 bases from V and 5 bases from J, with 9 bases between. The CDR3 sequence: CASSVVTGELFF. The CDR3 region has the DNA TGTGCCAGCTCAGTAGTAACCGGGGAGCTGTTTTTT.

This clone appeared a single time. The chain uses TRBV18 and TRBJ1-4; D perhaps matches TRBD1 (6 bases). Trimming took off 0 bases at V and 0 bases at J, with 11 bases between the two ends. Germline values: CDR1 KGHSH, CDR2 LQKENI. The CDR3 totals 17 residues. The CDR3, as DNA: TGTGCCAGCTCACCACCGGACAGAACTACAACTAATGAAAAACTGTTTTTT. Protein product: CASSPPDRTTTNEKLFF.

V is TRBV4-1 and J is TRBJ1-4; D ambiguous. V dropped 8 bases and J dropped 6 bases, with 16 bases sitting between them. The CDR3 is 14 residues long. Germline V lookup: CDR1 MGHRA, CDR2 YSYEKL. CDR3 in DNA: TGCGCCAGCGGAAAAACAGTCTTAGATGAAAAACTGTTTTTT. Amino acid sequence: CASGKTVLDEKLFF.

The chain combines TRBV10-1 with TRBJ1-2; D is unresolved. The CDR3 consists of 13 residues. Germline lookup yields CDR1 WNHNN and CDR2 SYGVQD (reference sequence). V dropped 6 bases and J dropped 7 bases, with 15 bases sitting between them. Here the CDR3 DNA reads TGCGCCAGCAGCCCTGGACCTACGGTTGGCTACACCTTC. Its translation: CASSPGPTVGYTF.

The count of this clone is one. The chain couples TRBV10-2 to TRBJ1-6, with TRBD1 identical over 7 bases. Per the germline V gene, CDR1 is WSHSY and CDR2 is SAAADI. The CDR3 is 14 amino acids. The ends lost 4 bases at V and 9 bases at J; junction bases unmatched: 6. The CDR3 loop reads CASSAGQLGSPLHF. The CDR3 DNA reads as TGCGCCAGCAGTGCGGGACAGCTTGGTTCACCCCTCCACTTT.

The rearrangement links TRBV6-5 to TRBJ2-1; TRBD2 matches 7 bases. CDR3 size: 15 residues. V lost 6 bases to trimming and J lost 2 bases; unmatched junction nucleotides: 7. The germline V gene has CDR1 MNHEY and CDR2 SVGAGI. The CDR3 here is CASSRGLGAYNEQFF. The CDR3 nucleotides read TGTGCCAGCAGCCGTGGACTAGGTGCCTACAATGAGCAGTTCTTC.

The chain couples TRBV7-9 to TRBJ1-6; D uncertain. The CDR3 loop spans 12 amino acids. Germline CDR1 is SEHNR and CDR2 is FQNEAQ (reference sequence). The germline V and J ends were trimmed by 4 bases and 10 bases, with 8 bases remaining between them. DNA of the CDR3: TGTGCCAGCAGCTCGACGCCCTCACCCCTCCACTTT. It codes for CASSSTPSPLHF.

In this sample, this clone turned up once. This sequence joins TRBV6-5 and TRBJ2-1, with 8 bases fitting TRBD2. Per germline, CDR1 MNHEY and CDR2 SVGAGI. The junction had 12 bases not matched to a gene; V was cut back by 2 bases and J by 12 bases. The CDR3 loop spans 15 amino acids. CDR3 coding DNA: TGTGCCAGCAGTTACACTAGCGGCGCCAAGAAGGGGCAGTTCTTC. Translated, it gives CASSYTSGAKKGQFF.

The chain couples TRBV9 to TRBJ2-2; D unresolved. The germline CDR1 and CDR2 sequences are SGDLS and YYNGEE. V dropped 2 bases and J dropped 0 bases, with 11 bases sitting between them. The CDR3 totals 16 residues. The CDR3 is CASSVATEANTGELFF. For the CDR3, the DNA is TGTGCCAGCAGCGTGGCTACAGAGGCGAACACCGGGGAGCTGTTTTTT.

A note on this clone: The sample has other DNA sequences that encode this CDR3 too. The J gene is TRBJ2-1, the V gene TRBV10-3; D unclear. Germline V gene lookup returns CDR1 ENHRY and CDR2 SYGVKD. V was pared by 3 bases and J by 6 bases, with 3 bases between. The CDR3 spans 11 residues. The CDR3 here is CAISDFNEQFF. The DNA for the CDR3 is TGTGCCATCAGTGACTTCAATGAGCAGTTCTTC.

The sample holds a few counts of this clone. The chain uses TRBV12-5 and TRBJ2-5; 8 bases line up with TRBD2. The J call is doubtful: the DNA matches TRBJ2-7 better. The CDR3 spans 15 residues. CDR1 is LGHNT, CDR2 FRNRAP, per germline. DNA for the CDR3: TGTGCTAGTGGTTTGCAGGCGGGAGGACCCTACGAGCAGTACTTC. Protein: CASGLQAGGPYEQYF.

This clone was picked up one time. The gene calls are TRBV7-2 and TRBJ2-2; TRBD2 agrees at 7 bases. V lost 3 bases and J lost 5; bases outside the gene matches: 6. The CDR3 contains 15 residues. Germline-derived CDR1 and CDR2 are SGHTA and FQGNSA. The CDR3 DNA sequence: TGTGCCAGCAGCTTGATCGGCGGGAGTACCGGGGAGCTGTTTTTT. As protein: CASSLIGGSTGELFF.

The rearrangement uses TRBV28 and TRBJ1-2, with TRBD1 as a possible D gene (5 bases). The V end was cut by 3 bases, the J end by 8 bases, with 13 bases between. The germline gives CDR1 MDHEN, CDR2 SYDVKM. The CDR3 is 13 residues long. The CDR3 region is CASSFRGLEGYTF. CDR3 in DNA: TGTGCCAGCAGTTTCCGGGGCCTTGAGGGCTACACCTTC.

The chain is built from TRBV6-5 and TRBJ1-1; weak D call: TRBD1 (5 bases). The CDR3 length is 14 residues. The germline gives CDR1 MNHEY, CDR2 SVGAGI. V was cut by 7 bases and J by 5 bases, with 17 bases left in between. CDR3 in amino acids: CASKTGEERTEAFF. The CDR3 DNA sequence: TGTGCCAGCAAAACAGGAGAAGAACGGACTGAAGCTTTCTTT.

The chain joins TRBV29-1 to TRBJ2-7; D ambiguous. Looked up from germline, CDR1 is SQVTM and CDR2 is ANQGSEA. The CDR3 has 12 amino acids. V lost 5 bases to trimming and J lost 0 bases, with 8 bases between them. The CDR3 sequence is CSVRADSYEQYF. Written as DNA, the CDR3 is TGCAGCGTTCGGGCAGACTCCTACGAGCAGTACTTC.

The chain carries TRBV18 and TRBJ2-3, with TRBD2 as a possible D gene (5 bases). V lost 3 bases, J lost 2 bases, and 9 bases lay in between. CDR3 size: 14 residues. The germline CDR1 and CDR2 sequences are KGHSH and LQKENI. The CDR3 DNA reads TGTGCCAGCTCACCGAGCGGAAACACAGATACGCAGTATTTT. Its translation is CASSPSGNTDTQYF.

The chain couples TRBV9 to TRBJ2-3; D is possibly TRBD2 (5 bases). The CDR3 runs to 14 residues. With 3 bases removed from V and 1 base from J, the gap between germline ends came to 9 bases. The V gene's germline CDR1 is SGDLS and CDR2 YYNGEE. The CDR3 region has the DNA TGTGCCAGCAGCGATACCGGGGGCACAGATACGCAGTATTTT. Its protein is CASSDTGGTDTQYF.

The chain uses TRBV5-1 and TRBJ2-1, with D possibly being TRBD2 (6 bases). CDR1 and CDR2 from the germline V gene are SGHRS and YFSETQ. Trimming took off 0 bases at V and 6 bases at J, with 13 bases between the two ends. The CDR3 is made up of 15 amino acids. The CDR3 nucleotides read TGCGCCAGCAGCTTGGTGACGGGAGTCGGCAATGAGCAGTTCTTC. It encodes CASSLVTGVGNEQFF.

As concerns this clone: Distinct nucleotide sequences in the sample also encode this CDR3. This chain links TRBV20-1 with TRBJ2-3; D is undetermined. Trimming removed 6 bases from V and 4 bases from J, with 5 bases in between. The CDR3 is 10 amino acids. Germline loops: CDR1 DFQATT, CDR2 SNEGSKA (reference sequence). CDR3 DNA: TGCAGTGCAACAGCAGATACGCAGTATTTT. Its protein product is CSATADTQYF.

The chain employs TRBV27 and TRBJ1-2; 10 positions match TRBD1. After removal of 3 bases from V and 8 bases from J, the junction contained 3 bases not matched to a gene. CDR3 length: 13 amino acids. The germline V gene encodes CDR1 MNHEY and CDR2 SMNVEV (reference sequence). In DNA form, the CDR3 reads TGTGCCAGCAGTTTGACAGGGGGCGGAGGCTACACCTTC. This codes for CASSLTGGGGYTF.

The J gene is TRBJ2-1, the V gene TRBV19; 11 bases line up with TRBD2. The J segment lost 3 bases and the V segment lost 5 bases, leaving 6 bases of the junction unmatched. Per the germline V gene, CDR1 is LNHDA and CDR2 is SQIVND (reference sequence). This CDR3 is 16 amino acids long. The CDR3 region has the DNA TGTGCCAGTAGTGTTTGGACTAGCGGGCTCTACAATGAGCAGTTCTTC. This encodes CASSVWTSGLYNEQFF. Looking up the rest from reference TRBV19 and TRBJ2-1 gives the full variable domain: DGGITQSPKYLFRKEGQNVTLSCEQNLNHDAMYWYRQDPGQGLRLIYYSQIVNDFQKGDIAEGYSVSREKKESFPLTVTSAQKNPTAFYLCASSVWTSGLYNEQFFGPGTRLTVL.

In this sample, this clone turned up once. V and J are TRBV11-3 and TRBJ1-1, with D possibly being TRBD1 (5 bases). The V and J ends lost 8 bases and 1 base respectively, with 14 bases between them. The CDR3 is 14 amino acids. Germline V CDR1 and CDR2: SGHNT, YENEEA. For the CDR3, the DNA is TGTGCCAGCTCTCGAGGGGTGGGGAACACTGAAGCTTTCTTT. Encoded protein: CASSRGVGNTEAFF. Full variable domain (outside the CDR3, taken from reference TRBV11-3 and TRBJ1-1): EAGVVQSPRYKIIEKKQPVAFWCNPISGHNTLYWYLQNLGQGPELLIRYENEEAVDDSQLPKDRFSAERLKGVDSTLKIQPAELGDSAVYLCASSRGVGNTEAFFGQGTRLTVV.